A selection of T cell receptor beta chains follows, all from one sample in a study of cytomegalovirus exposure and HLA in healthy donors. Assay used: immunoSEQ multiplex PCR; TCRdb lists only in-frame clones, some missing. Altogether more than 150,000 clones are present, over 80% being singletons, with the ten largest covering about 1.5%. Sequences were obtained from PBMCs. The origin of the receptors is a man aged 40-50 years in good health and CMV-seronegative. Each CDR3 is given with its conserved first and last residue. Each record gives: D gene, clone size, V gene, J gene, CDR3 protein, CDR3 DNA. A D gene is named only where the DNA matches it firmly. The listing skips clone size in some rows; elsewhere it reads once, few, many or a size class.

TRBD1	once	TRBV5-1	TRBJ1-1	CASSWTGGTEAFF	TGCGCCAGCAGCTGGACAGGGGGCACTGAAGCTTTCTTT
-	-	TRBV7-2	TRBJ1-2	CASSLEAYYGYTF	TGTGCCAGCAGCTTAGAAGCATACTATGGCTACACCTTC
-	-	TRBV7-7	TRBJ1-1	CASSLGEGRAFF	TGTGCTAGCAGCTTAGGGGAGGGTCGGGCTTTCTTT
-	-	TRBV6-5	TRBJ1-3	CASSPNRGNTIYF	TGTGCCAGCAGTCCGAACAGGGGAAACACCATATATTTT
TRBD1	-	TRBV18	TRBJ2-6	CASSSGTGGTGANVLTF	TGTGCCAGCTCATCCGGGACAGGGGGTACTGGGGCCAACGTCCTGACTTTC
-	-	TRBV4-2	TRBJ2-1	CASSQQDYNEQFF	TGTGCCAGCAGCCAACAGGACTACAATGAGCAGTTCTTC
TRBD2	-	TRBV9	TRBJ2-7	CASSVSASGSYEQYF	TGTGCCAGCAGCGTATCGGCTAGCGGGAGCTACGAGCAGTACTTC
-	-	TRBV12-2	TRBJ2-1	CASRSLYTRLIPDNEQFF	TGTGCAAGTCGCTCTCTTTATACGAGGCTAATTCCAGACAATGAGCAGTTCTTC
TRBD1	-	TRBV5-1	TRBJ2-2	CASSFQGARGTGELFF	TGCGCCAGCAGCTTCCAGGGGGCGCGGGGCACCGGGGAGCTGTTTTTT
-	-	TRBV5-1	TRBJ1-4	CASSLASGGTNEKLFF	TGCGCCAGCAGCTTGGCCAGCGGGGGGACTAATGAAAAACTGTTTTTT
TRBD1	-	TRBV7-8	TRBJ1-2	CASSLAGTGGYGYTF	TGTGCCAGCAGCTTAGCCGGGACAGGGGGCTATGGCTACACCTTC
-	few	TRBV5-1	TRBJ1-6	CASSQDGSKGALHF	TGCGCCAGCAGCCAGGACGGTTCAAAGGGGGCCCTCCACTTT
-	-	TRBV6-5	TRBJ1-1	CASSYSERDAEAFF	TGTGCCAGCAGTTACTCGGAGAGAGACGCTGAAGCTTTCTTT
TRBD2	-	TRBV6-4	TRBJ2-1	CASSDSTASGLHNEQFF	TGTGCCAGCAGTGACTCGACGGCTAGCGGTTTACACAATGAGCAGTTCTTC
-	-	TRBV7-2	TRBJ1-2	CASSLYTGNGYTF	TGTGCCAGCAGCTTATATACGGGAAATGGCTACACCTTC
-	-	TRBV30	TRBJ1-3	CAWSVRGTGSGNTIYF	TGTGCCTGGAGTGTACGGGGGACCGGCTCTGGAAACACCATATATTTT
-	-	TRBV28	TRBJ1-3	CASTWGGLSGNTIYF	TGTGCCAGCACCTGGGGAGGGCTCTCTGGAAACACCATATATTTT
-	-	TRBV11-1	TRBJ2-7	CASRTPGVPYEQYF	TGTGCCAGCAGAACTCCAGGGGTCCCCTACGAGCAGTACTTC
-	-	TRBV6-6	TRBJ2-1	CASSSKQGYNEQFF	TGTGCCAGCAGTAGTAAACAGGGCTACAATGAGCAGTTCTTC
TRBD1	-	TRBV23-1	TRBJ2-3	CASSQSGPRTGGISTDTQYF	TGCGCCAGCAGTCAATCGGGTCCCAGGACAGGGGGGATAAGCACAGATACGCAGTATTTT
TRBD2	-	TRBV27	TRBJ2-1	CASSLLAGSYNEQFF	TGTGCCAGCAGCCTACTAGCGGGGAGTTACAATGAGCAGTTCTTC
-	-	TRBV27	TRBJ2-3	CASSLSGAGTDTQYF	TGTGCCAGCAGTTTATCGGGGGCGGGCACAGATACGCAGTATTTT
TRBD2	-	TRBV14	TRBJ2-5	CASSPRLLATRETQYF	TGTGCCAGCAGCCCCCGTCTACTAGCGACGAGAGAGACCCAGTACTTC
-	few	TRBV18	TRBJ2-7	CASSPRGDASYEQYF	TGTGCCAGCTCACCCAGGGGAGATGCAAGCTACGAGCAGTACTTC
-	-	TRBV19	TRBJ1-5	CASSPSGGNQPQHF	TGTGCCAGTAGTCCCTCGGGAGGGAATCAGCCCCAGCATTTT
-	few	TRBV9	TRBJ2-1	CASSSRQSSYNEQFF	TGTGCCAGCAGCTCCCGACAGAGCTCCTACAATGAGCAGTTCTTC
TRBD2	-	TRBV7-2	TRBJ2-7	CASSEYSGVEQYF	TGTGCCAGCAGCGAATATAGCGGGGTAGAGCAGTACTTC
-	-	TRBV30	TRBJ1-1	CAWSVQGGGAFF	TGTGCCTGGAGTGTACAAGGGGGAGGGGCTTTCTTT
-	-	TRBV5-5	TRBJ2-3	CASSIGSASGTDTQYF	TGTGCCAGCAGCATAGGGAGCGCTTCAGGCACAGATACGCAGTATTTT
TRBD1	few	TRBV4-2	TRBJ1-5	CASSQFRQGGQPQHF	TGTGCCAGCAGCCAATTTCGACAGGGTGGGCAGCCCCAGCATTTT
-	-	TRBV7-6	TRBJ2-7	CASSPGAKSYEQYF	TGTGCCAGCAGCCCTGGGGCAAAATCCTACGAGCAGTACTTC
-	-	TRBV7-8	TRBJ1-4	CASSSYRAVNEKLFF	TGTGCCAGCAGCTCCTACAGGGCGGTTAATGAAAAACTGTTTTTT
-	-	TRBV2	TRBJ2-7	CASSPQGGEQYF	TGTGCCAGCAGCCCCCAAGGCGGCGAGCAGTACTTC
TRBD2	-	TRBV5-1	TRBJ2-5	CASSRTSGQGETQYF	TGCGCCAGCAGCCGGACTAGCGGGCAAGGAGAGACCCAGTACTTC
TRBD2	-	TRBV6-6	TRBJ2-5	CASSYRGGDQETQYF	TGTGCCAGCAGTTACCGGGGGGGGGATCAAGAGACCCAGTACTTC
TRBD2	-	TRBV4-1	TRBJ2-1	CASSHPPGLAGGHSYNEQFF	TGCGCCAGCAGCCATCCCCCGGGACTAGCGGGGGGCCACTCCTACAATGAGCAGTTCTTC
TRBD1	-	TRBV5-1	TRBJ1-4	CASSLGQDRGANEKLFF	TGCGCCAGCAGCTTGGGCCAAGACAGGGGTGCTAATGAAAAACTGTTTTTT
TRBD1	-	TRBV28	TRBJ1-1	CASWDRVNTEAFF	TGTGCCAGCTGGGACAGAGTGAACACTGAAGCTTTCTTT
-	few	TRBV18	TRBJ1-1	CASSPQGGTEAFF	TGTGCCAGCTCACCACAGGGGGGGACTGAAGCTTTCTTT
TRBD1	-	TRBV5-1	TRBJ1-1	CASSWTGAQNTEAFF	TGCGCCAGCAGCTGGACAGGGGCCCAGAACACTGAGGCTTTCTTT
TRBD2	-	TRBV2	TRBJ2-2	CASSHRPSGSPGELFF	TGTGCCAGCAGTCACCGCCCTAGCGGGAGCCCCGGGGAGCTGTTTTTT
TRBD2	-	TRBV30	TRBJ2-5	CAWAGGRQETQYF	TGTGCCTGGGCGGGGGGCCGCCAAGAGACCCAGTACTTC
TRBD1	once	TRBV27	TRBJ2-1	CASNRQGSNEQFF	TGTGCCAGCAACCGACAGGGTTCCAATGAGCAGTTCTTC
-	-	TRBV20-1	TRBJ1-1	CSARGTDEAFF	TGCAGTGCGCGCGGGACGGATGAAGCTTTCTTT
TRBD1	-	TRBV12-5	TRBJ1-2	CASVPTGGRVGGYTF	TGTGCTAGTGTTCCTACAGGGGGCCGCGTAGGGGGCTACACCTTC
-	-	TRBV11-3	TRBJ2-7	CASSLGSAYEQYF	TGTGCCAGCAGCTTAGGGTCCGCGTACGAGCAGTACTTC
TRBD2	-	TRBV5-1	TRBJ2-2	CASSLLAGNTGELFF	TGCGCCAGCAGCTTACTAGCGGGAAACACCGGGGAGCTGTTTTTT
TRBD1	-	TRBV30	TRBJ2-7	CAWSVPGQGTYEQYF	TGTGCCTGGAGTGTACCAGGACAGGGGACCTACGAGCAGTACTTC
-	-	TRBV5-6	TRBJ2-7	CASSRYVTSGEQYF	TGTGCCAGCAGCAGATACGTAACTAGTGGCGAGCAGTACTTC
TRBD1	-	TRBV28	TRBJ2-7	CASRDSPDEQYF	TGTGCCAGCCGGGACAGCCCCGACGAGCAGTACTTC
-	-	TRBV18	TRBJ2-2	CASSGVSGELFF	TGTGCCAGCTCCGGGGTGTCCGGGGAGCTGTTTTTT
TRBD1	-	TRBV6-5	TRBJ1-1	CASRPQGAWTEAFF	TGTGCCAGCAGGCCCCAGGGGGCGTGGACTGAAGCTTTCTTT
TRBD2	-	TRBV28	TRBJ2-1	CASSLGIRDYSNEQFF	TGTGCCAGCAGTTTAGGGATCCGGGACTATTCCAATGAGCAGTTCTTC
-	-	TRBV27	TRBJ1-6	CASSSNRDNSPLHF	TGTGCCAGCAGTTCCAACAGGGATAATTCACCCCTCCACTTT
-	-	TRBV12-5	TRBJ2-7	CASGQGGSLEQYF	TGTGCTAGTGGCCAGGGGGGCTCGCTAGAGCAGTACTTC